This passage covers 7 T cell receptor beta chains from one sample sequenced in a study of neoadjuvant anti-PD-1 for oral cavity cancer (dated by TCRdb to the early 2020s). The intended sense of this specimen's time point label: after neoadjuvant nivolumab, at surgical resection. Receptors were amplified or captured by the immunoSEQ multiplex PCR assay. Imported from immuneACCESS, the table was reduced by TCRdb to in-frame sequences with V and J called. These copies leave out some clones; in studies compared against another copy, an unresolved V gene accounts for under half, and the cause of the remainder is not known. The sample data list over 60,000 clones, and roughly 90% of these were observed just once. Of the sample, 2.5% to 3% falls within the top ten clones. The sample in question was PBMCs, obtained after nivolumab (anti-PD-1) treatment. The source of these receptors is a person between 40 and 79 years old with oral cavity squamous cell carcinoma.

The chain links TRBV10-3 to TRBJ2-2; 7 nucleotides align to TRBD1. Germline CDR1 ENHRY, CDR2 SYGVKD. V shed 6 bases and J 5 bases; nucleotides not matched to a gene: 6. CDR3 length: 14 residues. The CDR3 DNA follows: TGTGCCATCAGGACAGGGCGAAATACCGGGGAGCTGTTTTTT. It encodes CAIRTGRNTGELFF.

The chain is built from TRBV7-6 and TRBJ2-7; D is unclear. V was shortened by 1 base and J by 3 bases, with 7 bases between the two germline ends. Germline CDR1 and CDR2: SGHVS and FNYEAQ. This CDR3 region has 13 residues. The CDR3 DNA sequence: TGTGCCAGCAGCTTAGACGGCTTCTACGAGCAGTACTTC. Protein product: CASSLDGFYEQYF.

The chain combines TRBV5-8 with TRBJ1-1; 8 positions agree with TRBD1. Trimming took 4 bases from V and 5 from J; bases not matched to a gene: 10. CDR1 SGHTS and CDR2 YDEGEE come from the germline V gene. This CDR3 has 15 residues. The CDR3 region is CASSGSDRGATEAFF. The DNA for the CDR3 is TGTGCCAGCAGCGGGTCCGACAGGGGCGCGACTGAAGCTTTCTTT.

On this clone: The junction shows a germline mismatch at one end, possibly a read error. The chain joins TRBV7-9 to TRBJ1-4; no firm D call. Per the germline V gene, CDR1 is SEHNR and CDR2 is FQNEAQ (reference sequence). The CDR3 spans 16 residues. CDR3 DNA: TGTGCCAGCAGCCTAGCCTCATTCGGGACTAATGAAAAACTGTTTTTT. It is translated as CASSLASFGTNEKLFF.

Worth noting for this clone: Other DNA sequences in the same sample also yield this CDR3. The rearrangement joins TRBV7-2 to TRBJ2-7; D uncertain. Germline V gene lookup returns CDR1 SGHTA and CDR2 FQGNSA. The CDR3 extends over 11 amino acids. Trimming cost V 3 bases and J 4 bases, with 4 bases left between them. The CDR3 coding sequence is TGTGCCAGCAGCTTGAGATACGAGCAGTACTTC. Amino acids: CASSLRYEQYF.

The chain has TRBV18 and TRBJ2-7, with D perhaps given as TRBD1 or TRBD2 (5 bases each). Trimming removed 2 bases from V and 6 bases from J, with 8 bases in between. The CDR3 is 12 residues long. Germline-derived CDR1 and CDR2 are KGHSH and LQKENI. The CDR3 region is CASSPSGREQYF. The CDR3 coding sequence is TGTGCCAGCTCACCATCGGGGCGCGAGCAGTACTTC.

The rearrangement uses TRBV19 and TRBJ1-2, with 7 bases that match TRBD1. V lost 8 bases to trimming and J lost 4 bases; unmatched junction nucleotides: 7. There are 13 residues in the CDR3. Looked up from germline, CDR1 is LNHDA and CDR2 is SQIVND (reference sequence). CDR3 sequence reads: CASDRVPGYGYTF. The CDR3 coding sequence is TGTGCCAGTGACAGGGTTCCCGGCTATGGCTACACCTTC.